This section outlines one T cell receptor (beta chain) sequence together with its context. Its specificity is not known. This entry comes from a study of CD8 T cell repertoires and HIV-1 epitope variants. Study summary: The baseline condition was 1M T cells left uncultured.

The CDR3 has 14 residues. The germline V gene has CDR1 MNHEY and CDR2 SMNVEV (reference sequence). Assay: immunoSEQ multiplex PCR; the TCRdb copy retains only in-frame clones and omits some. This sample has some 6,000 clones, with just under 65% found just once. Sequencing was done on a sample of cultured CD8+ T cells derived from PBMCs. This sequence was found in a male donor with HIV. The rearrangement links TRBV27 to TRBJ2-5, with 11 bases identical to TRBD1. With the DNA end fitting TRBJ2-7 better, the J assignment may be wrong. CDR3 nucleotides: TGTGCCAGCAGTTTCGGACAGGGGGCTATCGAGCAGTACTTC. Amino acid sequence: CASSFGQGAIEQYF.